The 3 T cell receptor beta chains in this list originate from one sample, sequenced in a study of blood T cell repertoires in COVID-19. The protocol was immunoSEQ multiplex PCR, while the TCRdb copy is restricted to in-frame clones and leaves out a portion. The data show about 140,000 clones, 82% seen once. The source material was peripheral blood. These receptors were taken from an elderly woman with acute or convalescent COVID-19.

The rearrangement joins TRBV5-1 to TRBJ2-7; possibly TRBD1 for D (5 bases). CDR1 is SGHRS, CDR2 YFSETQ, per germline. The ends were cut back, 4 bases at V and 4 bases at J, with 15 bases in the middle. The CDR3 is made up of 14 amino acids. CDR3 amino acids: CASSPSDSRYEQYF. DNA for the CDR3: TGCGCCAGCAGCCCATCCGACAGCCGTTACGAGCAGTACTTC.

In this sample, this clone turned up a few times. This chain links TRBV2 with TRBJ2-5, with 7 bases identical to TRBD1. Trimming cost V 7 bases and J 4 bases; bases outside gene matches: 6. Germline CDR1 is SNHLY and CDR2 is FYNNEI. This CDR3 comprises 13 residues. This CDR3 is CASMDRLRETQYF. The DNA for the CDR3 is TGTGCCAGCATGGACAGGCTTAGAGAGACCCAGTACTTC.

This clone was seen only a few times. The CDR3 DNA follows: TGTGCCTGGAATAAGGGGCAGGGTAGCAATCAGCCCCAGCATTTT. Amino acid sequence: CAWNKGQGSNQPQHF. The rearrangement links TRBV30 to TRBJ1-5, with a weak D call TRBD1 (5 bases). Trimming stripped 4 bases from V and 0 bases from J, with 13 bases between. CDR3 length equals 15 residues. CDR1 is GTSNPN, CDR2 SVGIG, per germline (reference sequence).